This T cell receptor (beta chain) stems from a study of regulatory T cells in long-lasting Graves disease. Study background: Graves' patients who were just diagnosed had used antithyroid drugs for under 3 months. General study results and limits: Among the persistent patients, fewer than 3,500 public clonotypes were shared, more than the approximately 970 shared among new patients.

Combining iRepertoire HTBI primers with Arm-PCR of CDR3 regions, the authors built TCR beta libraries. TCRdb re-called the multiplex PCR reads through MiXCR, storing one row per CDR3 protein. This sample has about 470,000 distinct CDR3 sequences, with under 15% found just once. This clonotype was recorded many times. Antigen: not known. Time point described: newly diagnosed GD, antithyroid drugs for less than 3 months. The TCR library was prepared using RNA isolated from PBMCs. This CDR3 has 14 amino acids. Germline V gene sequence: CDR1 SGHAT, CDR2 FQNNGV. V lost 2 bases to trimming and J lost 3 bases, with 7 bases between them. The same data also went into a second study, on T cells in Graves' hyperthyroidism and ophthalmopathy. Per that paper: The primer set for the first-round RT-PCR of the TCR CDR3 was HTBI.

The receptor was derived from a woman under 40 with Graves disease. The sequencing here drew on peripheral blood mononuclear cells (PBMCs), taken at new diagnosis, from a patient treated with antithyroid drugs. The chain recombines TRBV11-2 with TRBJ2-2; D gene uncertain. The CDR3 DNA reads TGTGCCAGCAGCTTAAGATCCTACACCGGGGAGCTGTTTTTT. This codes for CASSLRSYTGELFF. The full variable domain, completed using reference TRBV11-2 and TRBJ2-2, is EAGVAQSPRYKIIEKRQSVAFWCNPISGHATLYWYQQILGQGPKLLIQFQNNGVVDDSQLPKDRFSAERLKGVDSTLKIQPAKLEDSAVYLCASSLRSYTGELFFGEGSRLTVL.